This T cell receptor (beta chain) was sequenced in a study of blood T cell repertoires in COVID-19. TCRdb's copy holds only in-frame clones and misses some; the assay was immunoSEQ multiplex PCR. This sample carries tens of thousands of clones, 88% of them seen once, and the ten largest clones take 3%. Germline V gene lookup returns CDR1 ENHRY and CDR2 SYGVKD. This CDR3 contains 15 residues. Losses at the gene ends were 6 bases for V and 2 bases for J; bases not matched to a gene: 4. Material: peripheral blood. V and J are TRBV10-3 and TRBJ2-5, with TRBD2 matching 12 bases. The receptor was isolated from a man aged 45-60 years with active COVID-19. Here the CDR3 reads CAISQTSGGQETQYF. CDR3 bases: TGTGCCATCAGCCAGACTAGCGGGGGACAAGAGACCCAGTACTTC.